What follows is one TCR beta chain and its context. Its target is unknown. Unique molecular identifiers were incorporated into the prepared TCRbeta library. MiXCR, applied by TCRdb to the PCR reads, yields one record per CDR3 protein. The sample lists about 830,000 distinct CDR3 sequences; roughly 15% were seen once. This sample is drawn from a study of T-cell reconstitution after alpha-beta-depleted transplantation in children. Study-level points and caveats: Surviving recipient T cells and intrathymic progenitors accounted for some patients' high TCRbeta diversity at day 60.

Germline loops: CDR1 ENHRY, CDR2 SYGVKD. Deletions cut 2 bases from V and 4 bases from J, with 8 bases between. There are 13 residues in the CDR3. The clonotype originates from a male patient under 18 who had a stem cell transplant for acute lymphoblastic leukemia, so the T cells may come from the graft donor. The material sequenced was PBMCs, mostly from graft donor cells, taken 360 days after TCRalphabeta/CD19-depleted stem cell transplant. The chain recombines TRBV10-3 with TRBJ2-5, with a tentative D call TRBD2 (5 bases). The CDR3 DNA reads TGTGCCATCAGTGAGAGGGAGAGAGAGACCCAGTACTTC. The encoded protein is CAISERERETQYF.